This T cell receptor beta chain was recorded in a study of blood T cell repertoires in COVID-19. About the research overall: The cDNA or gDNA used as material had been derived from T cells, B-cell-depleted T cells, or PBMCs.

V dropped 0 bases and J dropped 2; count of bases not matched to a gene: 8. CDR3 length: 16 residues. Germline V CDR1 and CDR2: SGHRS, YFSETQ. The protocol was immunoSEQ multiplex PCR, while the TCRdb copy is restricted to in-frame clones and leaves out a portion. The table shows about 200,000 clones, with around 80% occurring only once. Sequencing input: peripheral blood. The chain links TRBV5-1 to TRBJ2-7, with TRBD2 identical over 7 bases. This receptor was identified in a woman in her forties with acute or convalescent COVID-19. The CDR3 loop is CASSLVSGANTYEQYF. CDR3 sequence (DNA): TGCGCCAGCAGCTTGGTGAGCGGGGCCAACACCTACGAGCAGTACTTC.